One and the same sample provided the 10 T cell receptor beta chains below, sequenced in a study of Tregs in tolerant kidney transplant recipients. The repertoire was sequenced with immunoSEQ multiplex PCR; TCRdb's copy has only in-frame clones and lacks some. The sample holds approximately 17,000 clones, less than 80% seen once. No antigen has been identified for these receptors. Sequences were obtained from Tregs from blood cultured with allogeneic cells. The source of these receptors is a human donor in good health.

This clone was seen a handful of times. The chain is built from TRBV29-1 and TRBJ2-6; perhaps TRBD1 as D (6 bases). The ends were cut back, 1 base at V and 2 bases at J, with 9 bases in the middle. Germline V lookup: CDR1 SQVTM, CDR2 ANQGSEA. This CDR3 has 15 amino acids. The CDR3 DNA reads TGCAGCGTTGAAGGTGGGGGCACTGGGGCCAACGTCCTGACTTTC. This translates into CSVEGGGTGANVLTF.

The CDR3 here is CASSLPTAGVGPDTQYF. The CDR3 nucleotides read TGTGCCAGCAGCTTACCCACAGCGGGAGTGGGCCCAGATACGCAGTATTTT. This sequence joins TRBV7-2 and TRBJ2-3, with 8 bases identical to TRBD2. This CDR3 comprises 17 residues. Germline trimming cut 2 bases from V and 4 bases from J; bases unmatched to any gene: 11. The germline CDR1 and CDR2 sequences are SGHTA and FQGNSA.

This chain connects TRBV6-6 to TRBJ2-7, with TRBD2 identical over 9 bases. The junction had 7 bases not matched to a gene; V was cut back by 7 bases and J by 0 bases. The CDR3 is 15 residues long. Germline V gives CDR1 MNHNY, CDR2 SVGAGI (reference sequence). DNA for the CDR3: TGTGCCAGCACAAGGGGGACTAGCTTCTCCTACGAGCAGTACTTC. Its protein is CASTRGTSFSYEQYF.

The chain combines TRBV27 with TRBJ2-1, with a weak D call TRBD1 (5 bases). Germline lookup yields CDR1 MNHEY and CDR2 SMNVEV (reference sequence). The CDR3 totals 18 residues. Between the trimmed V and J ends, which lost 5 bases and 0 bases, there was a span of 20 bases. The CDR3 loop reads CASSPYHRKVSSYNEQFF. In DNA, the CDR3 is TGTGCCAGCAGTCCCTACCACAGGAAGGTGAGCTCCTACAATGAGCAGTTCTTC.

The genes are TRBV7-2 and TRBJ2-7; D might be TRBD2 (5 bases). V lost 5 bases, J lost 12 bases, and 17 bases lay in between. The CDR3 totals 12 residues. Germline assignment: CDR1 SGHTA and CDR2 FQGNSA. The CDR3 sequence: CASSKDYGSRYF. The CDR3 bases are TGTGCCAGCAGCAAAGACTACGGGTCACGGTACTTC.

The V gene is TRBV28, the J gene TRBJ1-5; D may be TRBD1 (5 bases). Germline CDR1 MDHEN, CDR2 SYDVKM. This CDR3 contains 15 residues. V lost 5 bases to trimming and J lost 4 bases, with 15 bases between them. CDR3 sequence reads: CASSTPPGFNQPQHF. DNA of the CDR3: TGTGCCAGCAGTACACCGCCAGGGTTTAATCAGCCCCAGCATTTT.

In DNA form, the CDR3 reads TGTGCCAGCAGTGAAAAGGTGTCAGGGCACGGCTACACCTTC. Its translation: CASSEKVSGHGYTF. The V call is TRBV2, the J call TRBJ1-2; D possibly corresponds to TRBD1 (5 bases). Per germline, CDR1 SNHLY and CDR2 FYNNEI. The germline V and J ends were trimmed by 2 bases and 8 bases, with 15 bases remaining between them. This CDR3 region has 14 residues.

This clone has only a few counts. The gene calls are TRBV7-9 and TRBJ2-3; D is tentatively TRBD1 or TRBD2 (5 bases each). The V and J ends lost 4 bases and 5 bases respectively, with 13 bases between them. This CDR3 contains 14 residues. Per germline, CDR1 SEHNR and CDR2 FQNEAQ (reference sequence). CDR3 DNA: TGTGCCAGCAGCTCATGGGGGTCCGGAGATACGCAGTATTTT. Protein: CASSSWGSGDTQYF.

The chain recombines TRBV29-1 with TRBJ1-1; D may be TRBD1 (5 bases). Trimming shortened V by 6 bases and J by 6 bases, and 17 bases separated the two germline ends. The CDR3 runs to 13 residues. The germline V gene has CDR1 SQVTM and CDR2 ANQGSEA. The CDR3 coding sequence is TGCAGCGTCTTTTCGGAGGCGGGGGCTGAAGCTTTCTTT. Translated: CSVFSEAGAEAFF.

In this sample, this clone turned up a few times. This chain uses TRBV5-6 with TRBJ2-4; tentatively, D is TRBD1 (6 bases). Trimming took 1 base from V and 2 from J, leaving 16 bases between them. Germline-derived CDR1 and CDR2 are SGHDT and YYEEEE. This CDR3 contains 17 residues. The CDR3 here is CASSLWTVIYSKNIQYF. The CDR3 DNA reads as TGTGCCAGCAGCTTGTGGACAGTCATTTACTCCAAAAACATTCAGTACTTC.